Below are 26 T cell receptor beta chains sequenced from a single sample in a study of blood T cell repertoires in COVID-19. Only in-frame clones appear in the TCRdb table, and some are missing; sequencing was by immunoSEQ multiplex PCR. The table lists 150,000 to 200,000 clones, 85% of them singletons. Specimen: peripheral blood. These receptors were taken from a human donor with acute or convalescent COVID-19. The donor label of this sample is uncertain.

The chain employs TRBV6-2 or TRBV6-3 and TRBJ1-1; D possibly corresponds to TRBD1 (6 bases). Germline CDR1 and CDR2: MNHEY and SVGEGT. This CDR3 has 14 residues. The V and J ends lost 5 bases and 1 base respectively, with 11 bases between them. The CDR3 spells CASSQTGQNTEAFF. The DNA of the CDR3 is TGTGCCAGCAGTCAGACAGGCCAGAACACTGAAGCTTTCTTT.

The CDR3: CASSQGIIGQGSYEQYF. The CDR3 region has the DNA TGCGCCAGCAGCCAAGGTATTATAGGACAGGGTTCCTACGAGCAGTACTTC. The rearrangement joins TRBV4-3 to TRBJ2-7; 8 bases match TRBD1. This CDR3 is 17 amino acids long. V lost 1 base and J lost 1; bases outside the gene matches: 9. The V gene's germline CDR1 is LGHNA and CDR2 YSLEER.

This clone was counted once. V and J are TRBV28 and TRBJ1-5; D is unclear. Germline CDR1 and CDR2: MDHEN and SYDVKM. V lost 2 bases, J lost 2 bases, and 13 bases lay in between. CDR3 length equals 16 residues. The DNA of the CDR3 is TGTGCCAGCAGTTTAATTCCGGAGCTGGGCAATCAGCCCCAGCATTTT. It encodes CASSLIPELGNQPQHF.

The J gene is TRBJ2-7, the V gene TRBV29-1; 8 bases match TRBD1. J lost 1 base, V lost 7 bases, and 3 bases had no gene match. Germline V gives CDR1 SQVTM, CDR2 ANQGSEA. The CDR3 spans 12 residues. CDR3 region: CSARQGSYEQYF. CDR3 nucleotides: TGCAGCGCTAGACAGGGGTCCTACGAGCAGTACTTC.

This chain uses TRBV2 with TRBJ1-4, with TRBD1 as a possible D gene (5 bases). The CDR3 is 16 amino acids. The V gene's germline CDR1 is SNHLY and CDR2 FYNNEI. V dropped 5 bases and J dropped 2 bases, with 15 bases sitting between them. CDR3 bases: TGTGCCAGCAGTTCAGTGGGGGGTCTGACTAATGAAAAACTGTTTTTT. Its protein product is CASSSVGGLTNEKLFF. Full variable domain (rest looked up from reference TRBV2 and TRBJ1-4): EPEVTQTPSHQVTQMGQEVILRCVPISNHLYFYWYRQILGQKVEFLVSFYNNEISEKSEIFDDQFSVERPDGSNFTLKIRSTKLEDSAMYFCASSSVGGLTNEKLFFGSGTQLSVL.

The DNA for the CDR3 is TGTGCCACCACAATAGGGTCTAGCGGGGGCACAGATACGCAGTATTTT. Protein product: CATTIGSSGGTDTQYF. This sequence joins TRBV7-8 and TRBJ2-3; TRBD2 matches at 9 bases. The CDR3 contains 16 residues. The junction had 12 bases not matched to a gene; V was cut back by 10 bases and J by 1 base. Germline CDR1 SGHVS, CDR2 FQNEAQ. The whole variable domain, filled in from reference TRBV7-8 and TRBJ2-3, reads GAGVSQSPRYKVAKRGQDVALRCDPISGHVSLFWYQQALGQGPEFLTYFQNEAQLDKSGLPSDRFFAERPEGSVSTLKIQRTQQEDSAVYLCATTIGSSGGTDTQYFGPGTRLTVL.

This clone has only one observation. The V call is TRBV7-3, the J call TRBJ1-1; a possible D gene is TRBD1 (5 bases). CDR1 is SGHTA and CDR2 is FQGTGA in the germline V gene. Trimming took 2 bases from V and 4 from J, leaving 8 bases between them. This CDR3 is built from 13 residues. CDR3 loop: CASSLGAGTEAFF. In DNA, the CDR3 is TGTGCCAGCAGCTTAGGGGCTGGCACTGAAGCTTTCTTT.

This chain uses TRBV4-1 with TRBJ1-4, with 9 bases lining up with TRBD1. The trim removed 4 bases at V and 6 bases at J, leaving 6 bases unmatched. Germline lookup yields CDR1 MGHRA and CDR2 YSYEKL. The CDR3 is 15 amino acids. The DNA for the CDR3 is TGCGCCAGCAGCCGAGGGACAGGGTGGGATGAAAAACTGTTTTTT. Protein sequence: CASSRGTGWDEKLFF.

This chain's CDR3 is CASSLGTGRQPQHF. Written as DNA, the CDR3 is TGTGCCAGCAGCCTAGGGACAGGGAGACAGCCCCAGCATTTT. The V gene is TRBV3-1 (or the pseudogene TRBV3-2), the J gene TRBJ1-5, with 9 bases that match TRBD1. CDR3 size: 14 residues. Germline V lookup: CDR1 LGHDT, CDR2 YNNKEL (reference sequence). Losses at the gene ends were 4 bases for V and 7 bases for J; bases not matched to a gene: 5.

V usage is TRBV27 and J usage is TRBJ1-6; 9 bases agree with TRBD1. CDR1 and CDR2 (germline): MNHEY, SMNVEV (reference sequence). The CDR3 consists of 16 residues. The V segment lost 2 bases and the J segment 10 bases; nucleotides outside the gene matches: 9. Here the CDR3 reads CASSLKNRGLGSPLHF. DNA of the CDR3: TGTGCCAGCAGTTTAAAAAACAGGGGGCTGGGCTCACCCCTCCACTTT.

The chain carries TRBV18 and TRBJ1-5, with D uncertain. The germline CDR1 and CDR2 sequences are KGHSH and LQKENI. This CDR3 has 15 amino acids. V dropped 3 bases and J dropped 1 base, with 10 bases sitting between them. The CDR3 protein is CASSPTPVSNQPQHF. Written as DNA, the CDR3 is TGTGCCAGCTCACCGACACCCGTGAGCAATCAGCCCCAGCATTTT.

The gene calls are TRBV19 and TRBJ1-5; 7 bases are a match to TRBD1. The CDR3 runs 18 residues. Looked up from germline, CDR1 is LNHDA and CDR2 is SQIVND (reference sequence). The J segment lost 3 bases and the V segment lost 4 bases, leaving 15 bases of the junction unmatched. The CDR3 spells CASSTPRQGMGLNQPQHF. CDR3 in DNA: TGTGCCAGTAGTACCCCGCGACAGGGCATGGGGCTCAATCAGCCCCAGCATTTT.

The CDR3 is CSVGRGSEKLFF. CDR3 coding DNA: TGCAGCGTCGGCAGGGGGAGTGAAAAACTGTTTTTT. The chain carries TRBV29-1 and TRBJ1-4, with TRBD1 matching over 7 bases. The CDR3 has 12 residues. Germline V gene data show CDR1 as SQVTM and CDR2 as ANQGSEA. The V segment lost 6 bases and the J segment 7 bases; nucleotides outside the gene matches: 5.

The J gene is TRBJ1-2, the V gene TRBV5-4; 8 bases align to TRBD1. Germline values: CDR1 SGHNT, CDR2 YYREEE (reference sequence). This CDR3 contains 14 residues. J gave up 4 bases and V 4 bases, and 6 bases lay outside the gene matches. The CDR3 loop reads CASSGQGGSYGYTF. Written as DNA, the CDR3 is TGTGCCAGCAGCGGACAGGGTGGAAGCTATGGCTACACCTTC.

J is TRBJ2-3 and V is TRBV14, with 11 bases that match TRBD2. The germline gives CDR1 SGHDN, CDR2 FVKESK. V was clipped by 0 bases and J by 6 bases; unmatched bases: 5. The CDR3 totals 16 residues. CDR3 in DNA: TGTGCCAGCAGCCAAGATACACTAGCGGGGGTTGATACGCAGTATTTT. Translated: CASSQDTLAGVDTQYF.

The chain recombines TRBV3-1 (or the pseudogene TRBV3-2) with TRBJ2-7, with 7 nucleotides matching TRBD1. Looked up from germline, CDR1 is LGHDT and CDR2 is YNNKEL (reference sequence). Germline trimming cut 0 bases from V and 3 bases from J; bases unmatched to any gene: 5. CDR3 size: 15 residues. The CDR3 DNA follows: TGTGCCAGCAGCCAAGATCAGGGACAGAGCTACGAGCAGTACTTC. It specifies CASSQDQGQSYEQYF.

The CDR3 DNA is TGTGCCAGCTCACCAAGCAGGGGCTTTGAAGCTTTCTTT. Translation: CASSPSRGFEAFF. The rearrangement links TRBV18 to TRBJ1-1; tentative D call: TRBD1 (6 bases). V was cut by 2 bases and J by 7 bases, with 11 bases left in between. Germline CDR1 is KGHSH and CDR2 is LQKENI. The CDR3 is made up of 13 amino acids.

The genes are TRBV14 and TRBJ2-5; a weak D match, TRBD1 (6 bases). V was trimmed by 0 bases and J by 3 bases, leaving 8 bases between them. Germline loops: CDR1 SGHDN, CDR2 FVKESK. This CDR3 spans 14 amino acids. The CDR3 DNA reads as TGTGCCAGCAGCCAAGACACAGGGAAAGAGACCCAGTACTTC. As protein: CASSQDTGKETQYF.

This chain connects TRBV5-4 to TRBJ2-3; D is unresolved. CDR1 and CDR2 from the germline V gene are SGHNT and YYREEE (reference sequence). V shed 4 bases and J shed 2 bases, with 17 bases lying between them. The CDR3 runs 16 residues. The CDR3 DNA sequence: TGTGCCAGCAGCCTCCGGGTCCTAGAAAACACAGATACGCAGTATTTT. Residues: CASSLRVLENTDTQYF. The variable domain in full, completed from reference TRBV5-4 and TRBJ2-3, reads ETGVTQSPTHLIKTRGQQVTLRCSSQSGHNTVSWYQQALGQGPQFIFQYYREEENGRGNFPPRFSGLQFPNYSSELNVNALELDDSALYLCASSLRVLENTDTQYFGPGTRLTVL.

This clone was observed once. CDR3 protein: CASSPYRPPEEKLFF. The DNA for the CDR3 is TGCGCCAGCAGCCCGTATCGACCCCCGGAGGAAAAACTGTTTTTT. The V gene is TRBV10-1, the J gene TRBJ1-4; D is ambiguous. This CDR3 has 15 amino acids. V shed 6 bases and J shed 8 bases, with 19 bases lying between them. Per germline, CDR1 WNHNN and CDR2 SYGVQD (reference sequence).

This chain links TRBV7-3 with TRBJ2-3; no definite D call. The germline V gene encodes CDR1 SGHTA and CDR2 FQGTGA. The CDR3 covers 15 residues. V lost 3 bases to trimming and J lost 1 base, with 11 bases between them. The CDR3 region is CASSFLTTRTDTQYF. The CDR3 DNA is TGTGCCAGCAGCTTTCTCACTACCCGCACAGATACGCAGTATTTT.

This clone has only a few counts. This chain links TRBV29-1 with TRBJ2-1, with 11 bases aligning to TRBD2. In germline, CDR1 is SQVTM, CDR2 ANQGSEA. CDR3 length: 19 amino acids. The junction had 12 bases not matched to a gene; V was cut back by 2 bases and J by 0 bases. In nucleotides, the CDR3 is TGCAGCGTTGAATACGTAGCGGGGGGGACGCTTAGCTCCTACAATGAGCAGTTCTTC. Translated: CSVEYVAGGTLSSYNEQFF.

Points on this clone: Other nucleotide sequences in the sample specify the same CDR3. CDR3 DNA sequence: TGTGCCAGCAGCTACGACAGGGGCAATCAGCCCCAGCATTTT. It codes for CASSYDRGNQPQHF. The V and J genes are TRBV7-2 and TRBJ1-5; 7 nucleotides line up with TRBD1. This CDR3 contains 14 residues. Germline V lookup: CDR1 SGHTA, CDR2 FQGNSA. V trimming: 4 bases; J trimming: 2 bases; junction bases outside the gene matches: 2.

The chain links TRBV6-2 or TRBV6-3 to TRBJ2-7, with a tentative D call TRBD1 (5 bases). CDR1 MNHEY and CDR2 SVGEGT come from the germline V gene. Trimming took off 2 bases at V and 7 bases at J, with 18 bases between the two ends. The CDR3 extends over 15 amino acids. CDR3: CASSYPRGGLLEQYF. In nucleotides, the CDR3 is TGTGCCAGCAGTTACCCAAGGGGCGGTTTACTAGAGCAGTACTTC.

In this sample, this clone turned up a few times. J is TRBJ1-1 and V is TRBV2, with 9 bases that match TRBD1. V shed 9 bases, J shed 7 bases, and the junction held 9 bases outside the gene matches. The germline CDR1 and CDR2 sequences are SNHLY and FYNNEI. CDR3 length equals 13 residues. The chain's CDR3 is CASTGTGNGEAFF. CDR3 nucleotides: TGTGCCAGTACCGGGACAGGGAATGGTGAAGCTTTCTTT.

The gene calls are TRBV2 and TRBJ2-3, with 11 bases lining up with TRBD2. The CDR3 spans 15 residues. Germline assignment: CDR1 SNHLY and CDR2 FYNNEI. J gave up 4 bases and V 6 bases, and 6 bases lay outside the gene matches. Here the CDR3 reads CASRLLAGAPDTQYF. In nucleotides, the CDR3 is TGTGCCAGCAGATTACTAGCGGGGGCCCCAGATACGCAGTATTTT. The complete variable domain, with remaining parts taken from reference TRBV2 and TRBJ2-3, reads EPEVTQTPSHQVTQMGQEVILRCVPISNHLYFYWYRQILGQKVEFLVSFYNNEISEKSEIFDDQFSVERPDGSNFTLKIRSTKLEDSAMYFCASRLLAGAPDTQYFGPGTRLTVL.